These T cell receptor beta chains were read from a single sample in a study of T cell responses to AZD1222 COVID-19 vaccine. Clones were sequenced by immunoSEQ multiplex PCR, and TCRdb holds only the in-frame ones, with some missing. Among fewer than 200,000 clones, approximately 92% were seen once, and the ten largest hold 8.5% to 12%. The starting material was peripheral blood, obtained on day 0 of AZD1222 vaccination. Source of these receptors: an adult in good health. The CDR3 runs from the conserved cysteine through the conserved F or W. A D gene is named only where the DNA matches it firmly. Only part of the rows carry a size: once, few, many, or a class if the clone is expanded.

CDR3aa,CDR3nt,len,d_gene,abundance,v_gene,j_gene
CASSPPGSGETQYF,TGTGCCAGCTCACCACCGGGCAGCGGGGAGACCCAGTACTTC,14,.,.,TRBV18,TRBJ2-5
CSALGGTSGSTGYEQYF,TGCAGCGCCTTGGGGGGGACTAGCGGGAGTACGGGGTACGAGCAGTACTTC,17,TRBD2,.,TRBV29-1,TRBJ2-7
CASSTPGRGSNEKLFF,TGTGCCAGCAGCACTCCTGGAAGAGGGTCTAATGAAAAACTGTTTTTT,16,.,.,TRBV21-1,TRBJ1-4
CASSFQGQSAQTEAFF,TGTGCCAGCAGCTTTCAAGGCCAAAGCGCGCAGACTGAAGCTTTCTTT,16,.,.,TRBV11-1,TRBJ1-1
CASKADRWNTEAFF,TGTGCCAGCAAGGCCGATAGGTGGAACACTGAAGCTTTCTTT,14,.,.,TRBV6-4,TRBJ1-1
CASSLAGGQHEQYF,TGTGCCAGCAGCTTGGCAGGGGGCCAACACGAGCAGTACTTC,14,TRBD1,.,TRBV5-6,TRBJ2-7
CARAPRRGIKKTQYF,TGTGCCAGGGCTCCCCGGCGGGGGATTAAAAAGACCCAGTACTTC,15,TRBD2,.,TRBV3-1/TRBV3-2,TRBJ2-5
CASSIGGSRYSEAFF,TGTGCCAGTAGTATAGGGGGCAGTCGGTATAGTGAAGCTTTCTTT,15,.,.,TRBV19,TRBJ1-1
CASSISTRGSKNIQYF,TGTGCCAGTAGTATATCCACGAGGGGTAGCAAAAACATTCAGTACTTC,16,.,.,TRBV19,TRBJ2-4
CASTGLNTGELFF,TGTGCCAGCACGGGACTGAACACCGGGGAGCTGTTTTTT,13,.,.,TRBV27,TRBJ2-2
CASSPDPGIYGYTF,TGTGCCAGCTCACCGGATCCTGGGATCTATGGCTACACCTTC,14,.,.,TRBV18,TRBJ1-2
CASKISGEEQYF,TGTGCCAGCAAGATTTCAGGAGAAGAGCAGTACTTC,12,.,few,TRBV2,TRBJ2-7
CASSPLGTAGNTIYF,TGTGCCAGCAGCCCTCTCGGGACAGCTGGAAACACCATATATTTT,15,TRBD1,.,TRBV7-9,TRBJ1-3
CASRMDRAPNYGYTF,TGTGCCAGCAGGATGGACAGGGCCCCTAACTATGGCTACACCTTC,15,TRBD1,.,TRBV2,TRBJ1-2
CASSPREPHGLFNEKLFF,TGTGCCAGCTCACCTCGAGAACCCCACGGTCTCTTTAATGAAAAACTGTTTTTT,18,.,.,TRBV18,TRBJ1-4
CASTGGAGEKLFF,TGCGCCAGCACTGGGGGGGCAGGTGAAAAACTGTTTTTT,13,.,.,TRBV23-1,TRBJ1-4
CASSSHPGQSNEKLFF,TGCGCCAGCAGCTCACATCCGGGACAATCTAATGAAAAACTGTTTTTT,16,.,few,TRBV4-1,TRBJ1-4
CATSDLRVGSNQPQHF,TGTGCCACCAGTGATTTAAGGGTAGGGAGCAATCAGCCCCAGCATTTT,16,.,.,TRBV24-1,TRBJ1-5
CASSLVTGSGNTIYF,TGTGCCAGCAGCTTAGTGACAGGTTCTGGAAACACCATATATTTT,15,.,.,TRBV7-2,TRBJ1-3
CASSSPATGSTEAFF,TGTGCCAGCAGTTCCCCCGCGACAGGGTCCACTGAAGCTTTCTTT,15,TRBD1,.,TRBV28,TRBJ1-1
CASSYDWAGNTEAFF,TGTGCCAGCAGTTACGATTGGGCTGGGAACACTGAAGCTTTCTTT,15,.,once,TRBV6-5,TRBJ1-1
CASSLDRGNEQYF,TGTGCCAGCAGTCTTGACAGGGGCAACGAGCAGTACTTC,13,TRBD1,.,TRBV6-6,TRBJ2-7
CASTLGATNEKLFF,TGTGCCAGCACACTGGGTGCAACTAATGAAAAACTGTTTTTT,14,.,once,TRBV5-5,TRBJ1-4